These T cell receptor beta chains were read from a single sample in a study of human T cells and chemical hapten exposure. TCRdb re-called the RACE reads through MiXCR, storing one row per CDR3 protein. The sample contains about 74,000 distinct CDR3 sequences, approximately 35% of which appear only once. The source was whole blood, collected in connection with sensitization to the hapten diphenylcyclopropenone (DPC). Receptors originate from a middle-aged man with alopecia areata. Some clones in this sample may be carry-over from other donors' samples. Each CDR3 is given with its conserved first and last residue. A D gene is named only where the DNA matches it firmly. Clone size, where shown, is once, few, many, or a class for clones that have expanded.

J gene: TRBJ2-2; clone size: -; D gene: -; V gene: TRBV12-3/TRBV12-4; CDR3 DNA: TGTGCCAGCAGTTTACAGGGTTTAGCCGGGGAGCTGTTTTTT; CDR3 protein: CASSLQGLAGELFF
J gene: TRBJ1-6; clone size: -; D gene: TRBD1; V gene: TRBV3-1; CDR3 DNA: TGTGCCAGCAGCCATGGGACAGGGGGCTCACCCCTCAACTTT; CDR3 protein: CASSHGTGGSPLNF
J gene: TRBJ2-3; clone size: -; D gene: -; V gene: TRBV7-2; CDR3 DNA: TGTGCCAGCAGCTTAAGCACCCTGACGGCAGATACGCAGTATTTT; CDR3 protein: CASSLSTLTADTQYF
J gene: TRBJ2-4; clone size: once; D gene: -; V gene: TRBV6-1; CDR3 DNA: TGTGCCAGCAGTGGACGGGACATTCAGTACTTC; CDR3 protein: CASSGRDIQYF
J gene: TRBJ1-3; clone size: few; D gene: -; V gene: TRBV7-2; CDR3 DNA: TGTGCCAGCAGCTTAGCGGGGGGGACAAGAAGAAGCCCTGGAAACACCATATATTTT; CDR3 protein: CASSLAGGTRRSPGNTIYF
J gene: TRBJ1-1; clone size: -; D gene: -; V gene: TRBV7-9; CDR3 DNA: TGTGCCAGCAGCTTAGTTTTCCGGGGTCCGAACACTGAAGCTTTCTTT; CDR3 protein: CASSLVFRGPNTEAFF
J gene: TRBJ2-5; clone size: few; D gene: -; V gene: TRBV10-3; CDR3 DNA: TGTGCCATCAGTGTTTCGGACAGTGGAGGTCAGGAGACCCAGTACTTC; CDR3 protein: CAISVSDSGGQETQYF
J gene: TRBJ2-1; clone size: -; D gene: TRBD2; V gene: TRBV10-3; CDR3 DNA: TGTGCCATCAGCGGAGGGACTAGCGGGAGGAGGGACAATGAGCAGTTCTTC; CDR3 protein: CAISGGTSGRRDNEQFF
J gene: TRBJ2-3; clone size: -; D gene: -; V gene: TRBV27; CDR3 DNA: TGTGCCAGCAGTTTAGGGCAGTGGCCAGATACGCAGTATTTT; CDR3 protein: CASSLGQWPDTQYF
J gene: TRBJ2-7; clone size: -; D gene: TRBD2; V gene: TRBV10-3; CDR3 DNA: TGTGCCATCAGCCCGGGACTAGCTAACTACGAGCAGTACTTC; CDR3 protein: CAISPGLANYEQYF
J gene: TRBJ2-4; clone size: -; D gene: -; V gene: TRBV28; CDR3 DNA: TGTGCCAGCAGAACAAGAGAGGGGCCCAAGAACATTCAGTACTTC; CDR3 protein: CASRTREGPKNIQYF
J gene: TRBJ1-2; clone size: few; D gene: TRBD1; V gene: TRBV9; CDR3 DNA: TGTGCCAGCAGCACGCGAGGGACAGGGGTTAACTATGGCTACACCTTC; CDR3 protein: CASSTRGTGVNYGYTF
J gene: TRBJ2-7; clone size: few; D gene: -; V gene: TRBV7-9; CDR3 DNA: TGTGCCAGCAGCCCCTCCGGGTTCACCTACGAGCAGTACTTC; CDR3 protein: CASSPSGFTYEQYF
J gene: TRBJ2-5; clone size: many; D gene: -; V gene: TRBV14; CDR3 DNA: TGTGCCAGCAGCCAAGGAGCTACAGGTTGGCGGACCCAGTACTTC; CDR3 protein: CASSQGATGWRTQYF
J gene: TRBJ2-3; clone size: -; D gene: -; V gene: TRBV12-3/TRBV12-4; CDR3 DNA: TGTGCCAGCAGTTTATTGGCTAGCCGCACAGATACGCAGTATTTT; CDR3 protein: CASSLLASRTDTQYF
J gene: TRBJ2-1; clone size: few; D gene: -; V gene: TRBV12-3/TRBV12-4; CDR3 DNA: TGTGCCAGCACTGACGGAAACAATGAGCAGTTCTTC; CDR3 protein: CASTDGNNEQFF
J gene: TRBJ2-1; clone size: -; D gene: -; V gene: TRBV12-3/TRBV12-4; CDR3 DNA: TGTGCCAGCAGCAGGGGACTTGCGGATGAGCAGTTCTTC; CDR3 protein: CASSRGLADEQFF